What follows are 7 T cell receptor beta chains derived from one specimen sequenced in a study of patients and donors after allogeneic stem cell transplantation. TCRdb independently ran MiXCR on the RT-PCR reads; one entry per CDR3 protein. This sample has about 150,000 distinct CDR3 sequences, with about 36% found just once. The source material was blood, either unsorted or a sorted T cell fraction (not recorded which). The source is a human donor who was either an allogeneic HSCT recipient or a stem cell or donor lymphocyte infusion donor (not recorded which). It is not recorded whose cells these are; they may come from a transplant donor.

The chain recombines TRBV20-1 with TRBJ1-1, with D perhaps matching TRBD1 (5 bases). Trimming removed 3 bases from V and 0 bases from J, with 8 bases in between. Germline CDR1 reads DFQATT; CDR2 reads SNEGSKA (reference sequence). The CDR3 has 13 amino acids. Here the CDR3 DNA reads TGCAGTGCTAGGGGACCCATGAACACTGAAGCTTTCTTT. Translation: CSARGPMNTEAFF.

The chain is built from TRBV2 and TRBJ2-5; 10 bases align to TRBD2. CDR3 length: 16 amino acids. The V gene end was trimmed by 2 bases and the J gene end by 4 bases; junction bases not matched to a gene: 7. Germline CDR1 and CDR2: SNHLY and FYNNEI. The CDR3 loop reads CASSETGLAKRETQYF. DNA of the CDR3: TGTGCCAGCAGTGAAACGGGACTAGCGAAAAGAGAGACCCAGTACTTC.

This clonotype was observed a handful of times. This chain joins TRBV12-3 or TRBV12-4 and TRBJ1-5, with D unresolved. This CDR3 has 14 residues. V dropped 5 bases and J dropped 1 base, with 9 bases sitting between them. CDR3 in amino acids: CASSGSNSNQPQHF. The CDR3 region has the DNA TGTGCCAGCAGTGGGAGTAACAGCAATCAGCCCCAGCATTTT.

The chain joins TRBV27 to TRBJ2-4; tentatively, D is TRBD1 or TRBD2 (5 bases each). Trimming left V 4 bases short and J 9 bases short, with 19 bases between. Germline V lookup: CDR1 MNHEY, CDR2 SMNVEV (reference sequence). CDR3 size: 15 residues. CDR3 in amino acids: CASSSPTQAGGIQYF. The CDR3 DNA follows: TGTGCCAGCAGTTCACCCACCCAGGCTGGGGGCATTCAGTACTTC.

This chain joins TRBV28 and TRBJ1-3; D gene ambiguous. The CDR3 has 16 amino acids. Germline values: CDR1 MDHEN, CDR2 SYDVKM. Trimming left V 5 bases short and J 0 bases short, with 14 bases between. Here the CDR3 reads CASSPSTDNSGNTIYF. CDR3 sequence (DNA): TGTGCCAGCAGTCCCTCTACTGACAACTCTGGAAACACCATATATTTT.

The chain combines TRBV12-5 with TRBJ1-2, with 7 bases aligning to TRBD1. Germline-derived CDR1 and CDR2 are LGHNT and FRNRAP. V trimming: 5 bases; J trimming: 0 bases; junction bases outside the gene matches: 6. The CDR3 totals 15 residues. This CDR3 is CASGPRDSSNYGYTF. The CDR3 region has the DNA TGTGCTAGTGGTCCCCGGGACAGTTCTAACTATGGCTACACCTTC.

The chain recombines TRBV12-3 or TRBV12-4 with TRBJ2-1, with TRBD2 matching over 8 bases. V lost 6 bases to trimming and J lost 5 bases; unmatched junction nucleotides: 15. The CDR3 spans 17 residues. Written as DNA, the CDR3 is TGTGCCAGCAGGTCCGGGACTAGATTCCGGGCAAACAATGAGCAGTTCTTC. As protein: CASRSGTRFRANNEQFF.